This T cell receptor (beta chain) was profiled in a study of beta chain features in type 1 diabetes. General observations from the study: The study found moderately but significantly shorter TCRB CDR3s in all four CD4+ subsets of Type 1 diabetes patients. Overrepresentation of cells with high TCR expression could result from cDNA sequencing. For patients and controls alike, PCR might favor shorter templates to the same degree.

Expressed TCRB transcripts were sequenced because the entire RNA isolate underwent reverse transcription. The protocol was immunoSEQ multiplex PCR, while the TCRdb copy is restricted to in-frame clones and leaves out a portion. This sample has about 640,000 clones; around 12% occur once, and the top ten carry approximately 0.11%. Notes on this clone: Its specificity is not known.

Staining for CD45RO/CCR7/CD25/CD127/CD95/CD27 allowed sorting of CD4+ naive, central memory, regulatory and stem cell-like memory cells. This CDR3 spans 14 amino acids. J gave up 4 bases and V 1 base, and 4 bases lay outside the gene matches. The germline gives CDR1 SEHNR, CDR2 FQNEAQ (reference sequence). The specimen sequenced was naive CD4+ T cells from blood. The receptor's source is a man aged 25-45 years with type 1 diabetes. This sequence joins TRBV7-9 and TRBJ2-7; 7 positions agree with TRBD1. CDR3 residues: CASSLGGQIYEQYF. Written as DNA, the CDR3 is TGTGCCAGCAGCTTAGGGGGACAGATATACGAGCAGTACTTC.